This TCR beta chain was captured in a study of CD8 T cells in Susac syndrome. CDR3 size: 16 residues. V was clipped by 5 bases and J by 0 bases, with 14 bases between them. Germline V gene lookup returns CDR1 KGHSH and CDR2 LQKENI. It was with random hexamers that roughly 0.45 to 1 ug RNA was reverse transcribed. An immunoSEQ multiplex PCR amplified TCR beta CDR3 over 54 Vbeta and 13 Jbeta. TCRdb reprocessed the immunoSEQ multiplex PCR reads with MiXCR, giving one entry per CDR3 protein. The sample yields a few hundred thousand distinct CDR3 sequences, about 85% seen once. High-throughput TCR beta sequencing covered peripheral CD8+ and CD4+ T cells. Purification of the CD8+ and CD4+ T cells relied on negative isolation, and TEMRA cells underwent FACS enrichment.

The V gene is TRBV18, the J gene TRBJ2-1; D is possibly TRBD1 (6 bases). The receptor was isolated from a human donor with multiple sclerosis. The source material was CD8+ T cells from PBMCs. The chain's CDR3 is CASSARQESSYNEQFF. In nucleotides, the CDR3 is TGTGCCAGCTCAGCCCGACAGGAAAGCTCCTACAATGAGCAGTTCTTC.